This record looks at one TCR beta chain sequence and its context. The sample originates from a study of beta chain features in type 1 diabetes. The length of the CDR3 is 13 residues. Germline V gives CDR1 MNHNS, CDR2 SASEGT. Germline trimming cut 8 bases from V and 3 bases from J; bases unmatched to any gene: 7. Expressed TCRB transcripts were sequenced, since all the RNA that had been isolated was reverse transcribed. TCRdb's copy holds only in-frame clones and misses some; the assay was immunoSEQ multiplex PCR. This sample yields about 340,000 clones, of which approximately 8% are seen a single time; around 0.44% belongs to the top ten.

The V and J genes are TRBV6-1 and TRBJ2-7; 7 bases agree with TRBD2. Input material: central memory CD4+ T cells from blood. The TCR was taken from a woman under 30 in good health. The CDR3 DNA follows: TGTGCCAGCGATAAGGCGGGGGACTACGAGCAGTACTTC. Protein product: CASDKAGDYEQYF.